This is a list of T cell receptor beta chains from one sample in a study of blood T cell repertoires in COVID-19. The table came from immunoSEQ multiplex PCR; TCRdb's copy has only in-frame clones and leaves some out. The table includes approximately 92,000 clones, over 70% detected once. Material: peripheral blood. The receptor source for this set is a man aged 50 or older who had recovered from COVID-19. Both conserved end residues are part of each CDR3. D genes are given only for firm matches. Clone sizes are given selectively: once, few, many, or a class where the clone is expanded.

V: TRBV6-1; J: TRBJ1-5; D: NA; size: NA; DNA: TGTGCCAGCAGTGAAATCGGACAGCTCAATCAGCCCCAGCATTTT; CDR3: CASSEIGQLNQPQHF
V: TRBV3-1/TRBV3-2; J: TRBJ2-7; D: NA; size: NA; DNA: TGTGCCAGCAGCTCCTCCATAGGGGGGGCGAGCGAGCAGTACTTC; CDR3: CASSSSIGGASEQYF
V: TRBV25-1; J: TRBJ2-5; D: TRBD2; size: NA; DNA: TGTGCCAGCAGTGAATGGGCTAGCGGGAGGGCAGCGGTGACCCAGTACTTC; CDR3: CASSEWASGRAAVTQYF
V: TRBV10-3; J: TRBJ1-5; D: NA; size: few; DNA: TGTGCCATCACGAACGGCGGCCAGCCCCAGCATTTT; CDR3: CAITNGGQPQHF
V: TRBV19; J: TRBJ2-3; D: TRBD2; size: NA; DNA: TGTGCCAGTAGTCGAGCGGGGGCGGCAGATACGCAGTATTTT; CDR3: CASSRAGAADTQYF
V: TRBV2; J: TRBJ2-5; D: NA; size: few; DNA: TGTGCCAGCAGTGTCAGGGAGACCCAGTACTTC; CDR3: CASSVRETQYF
V: TRBV5-4; J: TRBJ2-2; D: TRBD2; size: NA; DNA: TGTGCCAGCAGCCCCAGAAGCGGGGGGGTAGTAACCGGGGAGCTGTTTTTT; CDR3: CASSPRSGGVVTGELFF
V: TRBV5-1; J: TRBJ2-5; D: TRBD2; size: once; DNA: TGCGCCAGCAGCTTAGGACTAGAAGAGACCCAGTACTTC; CDR3: CASSLGLEETQYF
V: TRBV5-1; J: TRBJ2-5; D: NA; size: few; DNA: TGCGCCAGCAGCTTGGAAGCTGAGACCCAGTACTTC; CDR3: CASSLEAETQYF
V: TRBV5-8; J: TRBJ2-1; D: TRBD2; size: once; DNA: TGTGCCAGCAGCTTGAACGGGGGGGATGAGCAGTTCTTC; CDR3: CASSLNGGDEQFF
V: TRBV7-9; J: TRBJ2-1; D: TRBD2; size: few; DNA: TGTGCCAGCAGTCCAACTAGCGGACGATCCTACAATGAGCAGTTCTTC; CDR3: CASSPTSGRSYNEQFF
V: TRBV5-4; J: TRBJ2-6; D: NA; size: NA; DNA: TGTGCCAGCAGCTTGGCCCATTCTGGGGCCAACGTCCTGACTTTC; CDR3: CASSLAHSGANVLTF
V: TRBV11-2; J: TRBJ2-7; D: TRBD1; size: NA; DNA: TGTGCCAGCAGCATCACAGGGGGCGGCGAGCAGTACTTC; CDR3: CASSITGGGEQYF
V: TRBV6-5; J: TRBJ1-1; D: NA; size: NA; DNA: TGTGCCAGCAGTTACAGCAGGGGCACTGAAGCTTTCTTT; CDR3: CASSYSRGTEAFF
V: TRBV19; J: TRBJ1-1; D: NA; size: NA; DNA: TGTGCCAGGGGCCCCAGCGGCACTGAAGCTTTCTTT; CDR3: CARGPSGTEAFF
V: TRBV15; J: TRBJ2-3; D: NA; size: NA; DNA: TGTGCCACCAGCGGGGGGACGGGGCGGACAGATACGCAGTATTTT; CDR3: CATSGGTGRTDTQYF
V: TRBV5-8; J: TRBJ2-7; D: NA; size: NA; DNA: TGTGCCAGCAGCGCGGGACGGATTGCCTACGAGCAGTACTTC; CDR3: CASSAGRIAYEQYF
V: TRBV12-5; J: TRBJ2-1; D: NA; size: NA; DNA: TGTGCTAGTGGTTTGGTAGGGACAGAGCAGTTCTTC; CDR3: CASGLVGTEQFF
V: TRBV3-1/TRBV3-2; J: TRBJ2-7; D: TRBD2; size: NA; DNA: TGTGCCAGCAGCCAAGCGGGACTAGCGGCTACCTACGAGCAGTACTTC; CDR3: CASSQAGLAATYEQYF
V: TRBV5-8; J: TRBJ2-3; D: NA; size: once; DNA: TGTGCCAGCACCCGCCTAGCGTTCGGTGCCAGAGATACGCAGTATTTT; CDR3: CASTRLAFGARDTQYF
V: TRBV27; J: TRBJ1-1; D: NA; size: NA; DNA: TGTGCCAGCAGGCAGGACAGAAAGGCCACTGAAGCTTTCTTT; CDR3: CASRQDRKATEAFF
V: TRBV28; J: TRBJ2-7; D: NA; size: few; DNA: TGTGCCAGCAGCGCACTTACCTACGAGCAGTACTTC; CDR3: CASSALTYEQYF
V: TRBV29-1; J: TRBJ1-5; D: NA; size: NA; DNA: TGCAGCGTTGCAGACGGGGTATTAGGCAATCAGCCCCAGCATTTT; CDR3: CSVADGVLGNQPQHF
V: TRBV5-5; J: TRBJ2-7; D: NA; size: few; DNA: TGTGCCAGCAGCTTGGTAGGCAGGGTCGACTACGAGCAGTACTTC; CDR3: CASSLVGRVDYEQYF
V: TRBV24-1; J: TRBJ2-3; D: TRBD1; size: NA; DNA: TGTGCCACCAGTGACCACCCGGGACAGCCAAACACAGATACGCAGTATTTT; CDR3: CATSDHPGQPNTDTQYF
V: TRBV6-5; J: TRBJ1-2; D: TRBD1; size: NA; DNA: TGTGCCAGCAGTTATCGGAACAGGGGGCAGGGCTACACCTTC; CDR3: CASSYRNRGQGYTF
V: TRBV28; J: TRBJ2-3; D: NA; size: once; DNA: TGTGCCAGCAGTACACAGGCTGGAGGGGCTCCCTCTAGCACAGATACGCAGTATTTT; CDR3: CASSTQAGGAPSSTDTQYF
V: TRBV5-8; J: TRBJ1-1; D: NA; size: NA; DNA: TGTGCCAGCAGTCGCGGGGGGGCGCGGAGCACTGAAGCTTTCTTT; CDR3: CASSRGGARSTEAFF
V: TRBV28; J: TRBJ2-1; D: NA; size: NA; DNA: TGTGCCAGCAGTTTAATCCGGAGAGGTGAGCAGTTCTTC; CDR3: CASSLIRRGEQFF
V: TRBV6-5; J: TRBJ1-2; D: TRBD1; size: once; DNA: TGTGCCAGCAGTTCCCGGGACAGCTGGGGTGGCTACACCTTC; CDR3: CASSSRDSWGGYTF
V: TRBV7-8; J: TRBJ2-2; D: NA; size: NA; DNA: TGTGCCAGCAGCTTATTTTCGCAGGGGACGGGCGGGGAGCTGTTTTTT; CDR3: CASSLFSQGTGGELFF